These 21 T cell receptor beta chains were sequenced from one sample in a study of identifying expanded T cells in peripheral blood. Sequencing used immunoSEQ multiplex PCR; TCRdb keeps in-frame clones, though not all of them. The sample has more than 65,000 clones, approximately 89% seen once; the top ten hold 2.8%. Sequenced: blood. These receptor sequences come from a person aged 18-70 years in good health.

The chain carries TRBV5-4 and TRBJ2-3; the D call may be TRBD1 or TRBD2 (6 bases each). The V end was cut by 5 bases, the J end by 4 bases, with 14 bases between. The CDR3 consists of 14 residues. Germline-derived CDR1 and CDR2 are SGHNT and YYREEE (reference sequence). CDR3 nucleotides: TGTGCCAGCAGTTGGACGGGGGCTGCAGATACGCAGTATTTT. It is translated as CASSWTGAADTQYF. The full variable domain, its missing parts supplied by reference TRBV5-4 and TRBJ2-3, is ETGVTQSPTHLIKTRGQQVTLRCSSQSGHNTVSWYQQALGQGPQFIFQYYREEENGRGNFPPRFSGLQFPNYSSELNVNALELDDSALYLCASSWTGAADTQYFGPGTRLTVL.

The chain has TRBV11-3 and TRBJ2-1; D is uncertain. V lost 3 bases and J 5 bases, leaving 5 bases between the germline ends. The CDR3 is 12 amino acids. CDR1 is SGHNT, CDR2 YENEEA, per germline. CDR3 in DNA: TGTGCCAGCAGCTTTTCGGACAATGAGCAGTTCTTC. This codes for CASSFSDNEQFF. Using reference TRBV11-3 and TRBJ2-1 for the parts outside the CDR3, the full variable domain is EAGVVQSPRYKIIEKKQPVAFWCNPISGHNTLYWYLQNLGQGPELLIRYENEEAVDDSQLPKDRFSAERLKGVDSTLKIQPAELGDSAVYLCASSFSDNEQFFGPGTRLTVL.

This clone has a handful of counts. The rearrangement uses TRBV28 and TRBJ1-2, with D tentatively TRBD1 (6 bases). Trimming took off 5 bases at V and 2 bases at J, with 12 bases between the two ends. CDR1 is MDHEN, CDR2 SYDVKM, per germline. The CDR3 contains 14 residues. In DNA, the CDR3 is TGTGCCAGCAGTCGCAGGGGAGCGAACTATGGCTACACCTTC. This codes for CASSRRGANYGYTF.

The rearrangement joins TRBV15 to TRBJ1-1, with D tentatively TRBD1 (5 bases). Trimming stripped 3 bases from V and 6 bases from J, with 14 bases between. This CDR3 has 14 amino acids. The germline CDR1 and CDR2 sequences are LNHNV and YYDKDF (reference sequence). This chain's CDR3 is CATSSRDGTSEAFF. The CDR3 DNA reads TGTGCCACCAGCAGCAGAGACGGGACGTCTGAAGCTTTCTTT.

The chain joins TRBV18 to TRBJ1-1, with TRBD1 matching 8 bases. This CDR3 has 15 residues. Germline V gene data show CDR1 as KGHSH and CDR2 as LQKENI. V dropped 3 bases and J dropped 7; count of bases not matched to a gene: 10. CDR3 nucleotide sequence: TGTGCCAGCTCACCTTCCCGGACAGGGACAGTTGAAGCTTTCTTT. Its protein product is CASSPSRTGTVEAFF.

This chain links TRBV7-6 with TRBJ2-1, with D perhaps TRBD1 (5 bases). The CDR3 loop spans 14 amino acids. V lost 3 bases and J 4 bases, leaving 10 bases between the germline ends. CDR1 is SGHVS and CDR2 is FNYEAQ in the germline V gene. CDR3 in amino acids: CASSFDSPYNEQFF. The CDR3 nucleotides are TGTGCCAGCAGCTTCGACAGCCCTTACAATGAGCAGTTCTTC.

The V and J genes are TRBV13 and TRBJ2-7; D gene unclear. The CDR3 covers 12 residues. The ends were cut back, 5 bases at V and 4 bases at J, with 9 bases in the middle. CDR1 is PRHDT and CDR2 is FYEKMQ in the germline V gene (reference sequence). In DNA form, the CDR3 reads TGTGCCAGCAGCCTTAGACAATACGAGCAGTACTTC. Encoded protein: CASSLRQYEQYF.

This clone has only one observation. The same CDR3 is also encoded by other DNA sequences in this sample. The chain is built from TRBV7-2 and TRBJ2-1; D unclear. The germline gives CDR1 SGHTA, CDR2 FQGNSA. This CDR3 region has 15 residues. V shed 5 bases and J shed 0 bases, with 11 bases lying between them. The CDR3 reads CASSLGPSSYNEQFF. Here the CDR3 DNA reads TGTGCCAGCAGCCTTGGACCAAGCTCCTACAATGAGCAGTTCTTC.

The CDR3 here is CASSRSGGYNEQFF. Here the CDR3 DNA reads TGTGCCAGCAGCCGTAGCGGGGGGTACAATGAGCAGTTCTTC. The chain combines TRBV5-5 with TRBJ2-1; 10 nucleotides align to TRBD2. Per germline, CDR1 SGHKS and CDR2 YYEKEE (reference sequence). The length of the CDR3 is 14 residues. V lost 4 bases to trimming and J lost 4 bases; unmatched junction nucleotides: 2.

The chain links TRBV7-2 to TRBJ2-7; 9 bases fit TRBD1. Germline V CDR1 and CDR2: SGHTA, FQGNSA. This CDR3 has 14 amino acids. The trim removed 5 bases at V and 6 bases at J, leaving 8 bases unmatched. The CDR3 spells CASSPDRGTGEQYF. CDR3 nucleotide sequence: TGTGCCAGCAGCCCGGACAGGGGAACGGGCGAGCAGTACTTC.

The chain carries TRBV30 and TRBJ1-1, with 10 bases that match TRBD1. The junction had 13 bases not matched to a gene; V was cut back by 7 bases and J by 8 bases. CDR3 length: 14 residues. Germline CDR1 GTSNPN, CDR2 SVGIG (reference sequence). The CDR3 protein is CASLGQGKSWEAFF. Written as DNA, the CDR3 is TGTGCCTCATTGGGACAGGGGAAAAGTTGGGAAGCTTTCTTT.

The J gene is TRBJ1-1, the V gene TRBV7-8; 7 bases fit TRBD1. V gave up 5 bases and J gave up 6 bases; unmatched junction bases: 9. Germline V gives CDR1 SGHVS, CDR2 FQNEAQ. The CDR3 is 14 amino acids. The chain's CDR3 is CASSRTNTGAEAFF. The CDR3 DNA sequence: TGTGCCAGCAGCCGAACTAATACAGGGGCTGAAGCTTTCTTT.

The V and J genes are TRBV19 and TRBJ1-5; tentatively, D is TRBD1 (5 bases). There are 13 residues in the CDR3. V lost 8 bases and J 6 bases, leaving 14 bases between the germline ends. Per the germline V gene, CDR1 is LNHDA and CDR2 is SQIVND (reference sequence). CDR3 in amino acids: CASSAGYSQPQHF. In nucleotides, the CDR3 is TGTGCCAGTTCGGCAGGGTACAGTCAGCCCCAGCATTTT.

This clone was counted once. CDR3 amino acids: CASSVGPVGTEAFF. The CDR3 DNA reads as TGTGCCAGCAGCGTAGGTCCGGTGGGCACTGAAGCTTTCTTT. The J gene is TRBJ1-1, the V gene TRBV9; D remains ambiguous. Trimming shortened V by 0 bases and J by 4 bases, and 10 bases separated the two germline ends. The germline V gene has CDR1 SGDLS and CDR2 YYNGEE. The CDR3 covers 14 residues.

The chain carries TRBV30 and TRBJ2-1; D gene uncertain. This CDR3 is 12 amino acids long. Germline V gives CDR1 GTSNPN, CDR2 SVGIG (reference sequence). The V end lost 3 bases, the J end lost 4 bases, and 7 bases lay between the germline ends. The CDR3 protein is CAWRPTYNEQFF. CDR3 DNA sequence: TGTGCCTGGAGACCCACGTACAATGAGCAGTTCTTC.

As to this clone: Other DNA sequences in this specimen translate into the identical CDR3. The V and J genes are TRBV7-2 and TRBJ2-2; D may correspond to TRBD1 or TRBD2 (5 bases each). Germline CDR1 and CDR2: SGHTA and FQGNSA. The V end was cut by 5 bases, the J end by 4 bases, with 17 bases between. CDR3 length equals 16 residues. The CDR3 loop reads CASSLSGGSGTGELFF. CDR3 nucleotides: TGTGCCAGCAGCCTGTCTGGGGGTTCTGGCACCGGGGAGCTGTTTTTT.

CDR3 region: CASSYSGRQGNQPQHF. DNA for the CDR3: TGTGCCAGCAGTTACTCAGGGAGACAGGGGAATCAGCCCCAGCATTTT. The V call is TRBV6-8, the J call TRBJ1-5; TRBD1 matches at 8 bases. The CDR3 covers 16 residues. V was clipped by 0 bases and J by 4 bases; unmatched bases: 5. Germline lookup yields CDR1 MNHGY and CDR2 SAAAGT.

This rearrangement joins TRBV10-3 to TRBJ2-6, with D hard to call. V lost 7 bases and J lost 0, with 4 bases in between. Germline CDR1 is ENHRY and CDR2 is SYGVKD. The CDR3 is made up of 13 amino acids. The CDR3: CAITSSGANVLTF. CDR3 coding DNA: TGTGCCATCACAAGCTCTGGGGCCAACGTCCTGACTTTC.

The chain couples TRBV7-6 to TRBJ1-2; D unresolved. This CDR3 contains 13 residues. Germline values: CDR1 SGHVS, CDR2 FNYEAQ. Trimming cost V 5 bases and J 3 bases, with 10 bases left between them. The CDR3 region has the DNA TGTGCCAGCAGCCCCCGTGGGTACTATGGCTACACCTTC. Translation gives CASSPRGYYGYTF.

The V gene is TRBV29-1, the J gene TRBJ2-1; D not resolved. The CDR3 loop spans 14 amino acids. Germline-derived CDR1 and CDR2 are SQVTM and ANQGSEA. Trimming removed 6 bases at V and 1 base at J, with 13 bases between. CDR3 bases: TGCAGCGTACATTCGGCTGTTTCCTACAATGAGCAGTTCTTC. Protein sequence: CSVHSAVSYNEQFF.

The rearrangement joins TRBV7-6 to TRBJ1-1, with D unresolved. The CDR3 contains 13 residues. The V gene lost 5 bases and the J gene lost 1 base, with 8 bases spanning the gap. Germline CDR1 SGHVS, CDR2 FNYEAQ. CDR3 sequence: CASSPTENTEAFF. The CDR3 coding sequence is TGTGCCAGCAGCCCAACGGAGAACACTGAAGCTTTCTTT.